One and the same sample provided the 28 T cell receptor beta chains below, sequenced in a study of CD8+ T cells in alopecia areata. Reverse transcription of extracted RNA yielded cDNA, which provided the sequencing template. Using immunoSEQ multiplex PCR, the repertoire was profiled, and TCRdb retains in-frame clones only, with some absent. The sample comprises about 270,000 clones, 45% to 70% of which are singletons, and 0.9% to 0.95% rests with the top ten. Regarding treatment: oral pan-JAK inhibitor, 5-10 mg twice daily. The sequences come from CD4+ T cells sorted from blood, collected at week 52, from a patient treated with tofacitinib. The receptors come from a human donor with alopecia areata.

The chain has TRBV30 and TRBJ2-6, with 9 bases lining up with TRBD1. CDR3 length: 15 amino acids. The germline V gene encodes CDR1 GTSNPN and CDR2 SVGIG (reference sequence). V lost 3 bases, J lost 10 bases, and 10 bases stayed unmatched. In nucleotides, the CDR3 is TGTGCCTGGAGCCGGGGACAGGGAGGTAGAAACGTCCTGACTTTC. Protein sequence: CAWSRGQGGRNVLTF.

The V call is TRBV29-1, the J call TRBJ1-2; no clear D gene. The V end lost 6 bases, the J end lost 3 bases, and 11 bases lay between the germline ends. Germline CDR1 SQVTM, CDR2 ANQGSEA. The CDR3 runs to 12 residues. The CDR3 coding sequence is TGCAGCGTGAAAACAAACGACTATGGCTACACCTTC. Protein sequence: CSVKTNDYGYTF.

J is TRBJ1-2 and V is TRBV20-1; a weak D match, TRBD1 (5 bases). Deletions cut 1 base from V and 7 bases from J, with 7 bases between. CDR1 DFQATT and CDR2 SNEGSKA come from the germline V gene (reference sequence). CDR3 size: 11 residues. The CDR3 region is CSARGGRGYTF. Here the CDR3 DNA reads TGCAGTGCTAGAGGGGGACGTGGCTACACCTTC.

The J gene is TRBJ2-1, the V gene TRBV2, with TRBD2 identical over 8 bases. Germline CDR1 is SNHLY and CDR2 is FYNNEI. The CDR3 is 15 residues long. Trimming at V came to 2 bases and at J to 4 bases, leaving 4 bases not matched to a gene. In DNA form, the CDR3 reads TGTGCCAGCAGTGAAAGTAGCGGGGCATACAATGAGCAGTTCTTC. Its translation is CASSESSGAYNEQFF.

This rearrangement joins TRBV9 to TRBJ1-2, with D possibly TRBD1 on 5 matching bases. Germline assignment: CDR1 SGDLS and CDR2 YYNGEE. Trimming shortened V by 4 bases and J by 7 bases, and 17 bases separated the two germline ends. This CDR3 has 14 residues. The CDR3 DNA reads TGTGCCAGCAGCTCCCGGGGCAGGGAGGTTGGCTACACCTTC. Its translation is CASSSRGREVGYTF.

The chain carries TRBV29-1 and TRBJ1-1, with D unclear. The CDR3 runs to 15 residues. CDR1 and CDR2 from the germline V gene are SQVTM and ANQGSEA. Deletions cut 4 bases from V and 3 bases from J, with 18 bases between. This CDR3 reads CSVALGVGGDTEAFF. The CDR3 DNA follows: TGCAGCGTTGCGTTGGGAGTAGGCGGGGACACTGAAGCTTTCTTT.

The chain employs TRBV27 and TRBJ2-5; D not certain. V lost 3 bases and J 5 bases, leaving 10 bases between the germline ends. Germline V gene sequence: CDR1 MNHEY, CDR2 SMNVEV (reference sequence). The CDR3 runs to 13 residues. In DNA form, the CDR3 reads TGTGCCAGCAGTTTCCGGGTGGGGGAGACCCAGTACTTC. It translates to CASSFRVGETQYF.

The chain has TRBV30 and TRBJ1-2; possibly TRBD1 for D (5 bases). The germline V and J ends were trimmed by 0 bases and 8 bases, with 13 bases remaining between them. This CDR3 region has 13 residues. Germline assignment: CDR1 GTSNPN and CDR2 SVGIG (reference sequence). In nucleotides, the CDR3 is TGTGCCTGGAGTGTACAACGGGGGAGCGGCTACACCTTC. Translating gives CAWSVQRGSGYTF.

This clone has a handful of counts. The chain carries TRBV28 and TRBJ1-3; D uncertain. Germline lookup yields CDR1 MDHEN and CDR2 SYDVKM. This CDR3 region has 14 residues. Between the trimmed V and J ends, which lost 8 bases and 0 bases, there was a span of 11 bases. The CDR3 loop reads CASGTRNSGNTIYF. In DNA, the CDR3 is TGTGCCAGCGGTACACGGAACTCTGGAAACACCATATATTTT.

V gene TRBV18 combines with J gene TRBJ1-1; no clear D gene. Trimming took 2 bases from V and 11 from J, leaving 12 bases between them. The CDR3 length is 12 residues. Per the germline V gene, CDR1 is KGHSH and CDR2 is LQKENI. The CDR3 protein is CASSPGPPRAFF. CDR3 DNA sequence: TGTGCCAGCTCACCAGGGCCCCCACGGGCTTTCTTT.

This rearrangement joins TRBV29-1 to TRBJ2-5; 9 positions match TRBD2. With V trimmed by 4 bases and J by 5 bases, 11 bases remained unmatched. Germline V gives CDR1 SQVTM, CDR2 ANQGSEA. The CDR3 has 15 amino acids. The CDR3 DNA is TGCAGCGTTGGTACTAGGCGGGGGGGCGGTGAGACCCAGTACTTC. This encodes CSVGTRRGGGETQYF.

V gene TRBV4-1 combines with J gene TRBJ1-2, with 9 bases identical to TRBD1. This CDR3 contains 18 residues. V was pared by 1 base and J by 8 bases, with 17 bases of the junction left unmatched. Germline V gene lookup returns CDR1 MGHRA and CDR2 YSYEKL. Here the CDR3 DNA reads TGCGCCAGCAGCCAAGTTACTCCAGGGACAGGGCCGGCAGGGGGCTACACCTTC. Protein: CASSQVTPGTGPAGGYTF.

The CDR3 sequence: CAWSGRLQAFF. DNA of the CDR3: TGTGCCTGGAGTGGACGACTACAAGCTTTCTTT. The chain couples TRBV30 to TRBJ1-1; D call uncertain. Germline loops: CDR1 GTSNPN, CDR2 SVGIG (reference sequence). V was clipped by 1 base and J by 9 bases, with 9 bases between them. CDR3 size: 11 residues. Using reference TRBV30 and TRBJ1-1 for the parts outside the CDR3, the full variable domain is SQTIHQWPATLVQPVGSPLSLECTVEGTSNPNLYWYRQAAGRGLQLLFYSVGIGQISSEVPQNLSASRPQDRQFILSSKKLLLSDSGFYLCAWSGRLQAFFGQGTRLTVV.

The J gene is TRBJ2-3, the V gene TRBV19, with a possible D match to TRBD1 (6 bases). V lost 9 bases, J lost 0 bases, and 13 bases lay in between. Per germline, CDR1 LNHDA and CDR2 SQIVND (reference sequence). There are 14 residues in the CDR3. The CDR3 region is CASSLGASTDTQYF. Here the CDR3 DNA reads TGTGCCAGCTCCCTGGGGGCCAGCACAGATACGCAGTATTTT.

V is TRBV30 and J is TRBJ1-4; D unresolved. CDR1 and CDR2 (germline): GTSNPN, SVGIG (reference sequence). There are 15 residues in the CDR3. The V end lost 2 bases, the J end lost 4 bases, and 14 bases lay between the germline ends. CDR3 DNA sequence: TGTGCCTGGAGTCCTAAAGCGGGGTTTAATGAAAAACTGTTTTTT. It is translated as CAWSPKAGFNEKLFF.

With regard to this clone: Within the sample, other DNA sequences also encode this same CDR3. The chain has TRBV7-8 and TRBJ1-5, with D possibly matching TRBD1 (5 bases). CDR3 length: 13 amino acids. Trimming took off 1 base at V and 4 bases at J, with 5 bases between the two ends. CDR1 is SGHVS and CDR2 is FQNEAQ in the germline V gene. CDR3 residues: CASSLDRNQPQHF. CDR3 in DNA: TGTGCCAGCAGCTTAGACAGGAATCAGCCCCAGCATTTT.

The rearrangement links TRBV2 to TRBJ2-5; 9 nucleotides agree with TRBD2. The ends lost 7 bases at V and 5 bases at J; junction bases unmatched: 8. Germline V CDR1 and CDR2: SNHLY, FYNNEI. This CDR3 is 14 amino acids long. The CDR3 protein is CASKRRGGLETQYF. Written as DNA, the CDR3 is TGTGCCAGCAAAAGGCGGGGGGGCCTGGAGACCCAGTACTTC.

This chain connects TRBV2 to TRBJ2-3; D is unresolved. Between the trimmed V and J ends, which lost 3 bases and 1 base, there was a span of 2 bases. This CDR3 is 12 amino acids long. The germline V gene encodes CDR1 SNHLY and CDR2 FYNNEI. CDR3 sequence (DNA): TGTGCCAGCAGTGAGCGCACAGATACGCAGTATTTT. Translating it yields CASSERTDTQYF.

V usage is TRBV5-6 and J usage is TRBJ2-5, with TRBD1 matching over 10 bases. The J segment lost 5 bases and the V segment lost 3 bases, leaving 4 bases of the junction unmatched. This CDR3 has 14 amino acids. CDR1 and CDR2 (germline): SGHDT, YYEEEE. The CDR3 coding sequence is TGTGCCAGCAGCTCGGGACAGGGGTTTGAGACCCAGTACTTC. Translation: CASSSGQGFETQYF.

The J gene is TRBJ2-7, the V gene TRBV30; possible D gene TRBD2, 5 bases. Germline assignment: CDR1 GTSNPN and CDR2 SVGIG (reference sequence). Trimming took 0 bases from V and 4 from J, leaving 19 bases between them. The CDR3 has 16 amino acids. This CDR3 reads CAWSVGGPNAGYEQYF. The CDR3 nucleotides read TGTGCCTGGAGTGTGGGCGGGCCTAACGCCGGTTACGAGCAGTACTTC. The whole variable domain, filled in from reference TRBV30 and TRBJ2-7, reads SQTIHQWPATLVQPVGSPLSLECTVEGTSNPNLYWYRQAAGRGLQLLFYSVGIGQISSEVPQNLSASRPQDRQFILSSKKLLLSDSGFYLCAWSVGGPNAGYEQYFGPGTRLTVT.

The chain links TRBV5-1 to TRBJ2-1, with 7 bases matching TRBD2. V dropped 8 bases and J dropped 0; count of bases not matched to a gene: 5. CDR3 size: 14 residues. The germline gives CDR1 SGHRS, CDR2 YFSETQ. DNA of the CDR3: TGCGCCAGTCAAGCGGGGACCTCCTACAATGAGCAGTTCTTC. It translates to CASQAGTSYNEQFF.

The rearrangement links TRBV30 to TRBJ2-5; TRBD1 aligns across 7 bases. The DNA end is more similar to TRBJ2-7, so the J call may be wrong. From germline, CDR1 is GTSNPN and CDR2 SVGIG (reference sequence). The CDR3 extends over 12 amino acids. CDR3 nucleotides: TGTGCCTGGGCTCAGGGGGCCTACGAGCAGTACTTC. This gives the protein CAWAQGAYEQYF.

The CDR3 DNA is TGTGCCAGCAGTTTACAGCACTCGGCTGAAGCTTTCTTT. The encoded protein is CASSLQHSAEAFF. The chain has TRBV27 and TRBJ1-1; D gene ambiguous. Germline CDR1 MNHEY, CDR2 SMNVEV (reference sequence). The V end lost 2 bases, the J end lost 6 bases, and 10 bases lay between the germline ends. There are 13 residues in the CDR3.

The rearrangement links TRBV29-1 to TRBJ2-7; either TRBD1 or TRBD2 may supply D (5 bases each). In germline, CDR1 is SQVTM, CDR2 ANQGSEA. The CDR3 runs to 13 residues. V was clipped by 6 bases and J by 6 bases, with 18 bases between them. The CDR3 sequence is CSVGAGGVGEQYF. The CDR3 DNA is TGCAGCGTAGGGGCCGGAGGAGTTGGCGAGCAGTACTTC.

Note on this clone: This CDR3 is also generated by other DNA sequences in the sample. J is TRBJ1-5 and V is TRBV29-1, with 9 bases matching TRBD1. Germline CDR1 is SQVTM and CDR2 is ANQGSEA. The V and J ends lost 5 bases and 0 bases, in that order; junction bases with no gene match: 2. The CDR3 totals 14 residues. CDR3 sequence (DNA): TGCAGCGTTCGGACAGGGGTTAGCAATCAGCCCCAGCATTTT. It specifies CSVRTGVSNQPQHF.

V usage is TRBV29-1 and J usage is TRBJ2-4; possibly TRBD1 for D (6 bases). The germline V gene encodes CDR1 SQVTM and CDR2 ANQGSEA. Trimming removed 7 bases from V and 0 bases from J, with 7 bases in between. The CDR3 covers 12 residues. The CDR3 nucleotides read TGCAGCGCAGGGGTAGCCAAAAACATTCAGTACTTC. Translation gives CSAGVAKNIQYF. The whole variable domain, filled in from reference TRBV29-1 and TRBJ2-4, reads SAVISQKPSRDICQRGTSLTIQCQVDSQVTMMFWYRQQPGQSLTLIATANQGSEATYESGFVIDKFPISRPNLTFSTLTVSNMSPEDSSIYLCSAGVAKNIQYFGAGTRLSVL.

V and J are TRBV9 and TRBJ2-6; no clear D gene. V was pared by 4 bases and J by 0 bases, with 2 bases between. Germline V gene data show CDR1 as SGDLS and CDR2 as YYNGEE. The CDR3 has 13 residues. CDR3 region: CASSRSGANVLTF. CDR3 nucleotide sequence: TGTGCCAGCAGCCGCTCTGGGGCCAACGTCCTGACTTTC. The full variable domain, rest sourced from reference TRBV9 and TRBJ2-6, is DSGVTQTPKHLITATGQRVTLRCSPRSGDLSVYWYQQSLDQGLQFLIQYYNGEERAKGNILERFSAQQFPDLHSELNLSSLELGDSALYFCASSRSGANVLTFGAGSRLTVL.

V gene TRBV29-1 combines with J gene TRBJ1-2; tentatively, D is TRBD1 (5 bases). V was shortened by 8 bases and J by 2 bases, with 12 bases between the two germline ends. The CDR3 runs 12 residues. Germline CDR1 is SQVTM and CDR2 is ANQGSEA. CDR3 bases: TGCAGCACCCTCGACAGCAACTATGGCTACACCTTC. Translating gives CSTLDSNYGYTF.